Listed below are T cell receptor beta chains from one sample, sequenced in a study of blood T cell repertoires in COVID-19. Assay: immunoSEQ multiplex PCR; the TCRdb copy retains only in-frame clones and omits some. Altogether roughly 110,000 clones are present, 88% being singletons, with the ten largest covering roughly 6.6%. The source material was peripheral blood. The receptor set was obtained from a man in his fifties with active or convalescent COVID-19. The CDR3 runs from the conserved cysteine through the conserved F or W. A D gene is named only where the DNA matches it firmly. Clone sizes are given selectively: once, few, many, or a class where the clone is expanded.

CDR3: CASSPSGTSGPYNEQFF; DNA: TGCGCCAGCAGCCCCTCTGGGACTAGCGGACCCTACAATGAGCAGTTCTTC; V: TRBV4-1; J: TRBJ2-1; size: NA; D: TRBD2
CDR3: CASSYETGGWDQPQHF; DNA: TGTGCCAGCAGCTACGAAACGGGGGGGTGGGATCAGCCCCAGCATTTT; V: TRBV11-2; J: TRBJ1-5; size: NA; D: NA
CDR3: CASSPKVGSWGNTIYF; DNA: TGTGCCAGCAGCCCGAAGGTGGGCAGTTGGGGAAACACCATATATTTT; V: TRBV11-2; J: TRBJ1-3; size: NA; D: NA
CDR3: CASSKQGDYEQFF; DNA: TGTGCCAGCAGCAAACAGGGTGACTATGAGCAGTTCTTC; V: TRBV11-3; J: TRBJ2-1; size: NA; D: NA
CDR3: CASGGTGIEAFF; DNA: TGTGCCAGCGGAGGGACGGGCATTGAAGCTTTCTTT; V: TRBV2; J: TRBJ1-1; size: NA; D: NA
CDR3: CASSAGYEQYF; DNA: TGTGCCAGCAGTGCCGGCTACGAGCAGTACTTC; V: TRBV27; J: TRBJ2-7; size: few; D: NA
CDR3: CASSSLAGGLYEQYF; DNA: TGTGCCAGCAGCTCCCTAGCGGGAGGCCTTTACGAGCAGTACTTC; V: TRBV3-1/TRBV3-2; J: TRBJ2-7; size: once; D: TRBD2
CDR3: CASSPGLYTEAFF; DNA: TGTGCCAGCAGTCCAGGGCTATACACTGAAGCTTTCTTT; V: TRBV3-1/TRBV3-2; J: TRBJ1-1; size: few; D: NA
CDR3: CASSGGSYNEQFF; DNA: TGTGCCAGTAGTGGAGGGAGTTACAATGAGCAGTTCTTC; V: TRBV19; J: TRBJ2-1; size: NA; D: NA
CDR3: CAINPNPEHEQYF; DNA: TGTGCCATCAATCCTAACCCTGAACACGAGCAGTACTTC; V: TRBV10-3; J: TRBJ2-7; size: NA; D: NA
CDR3: CASSQLAGEGETQYF; DNA: TGTGCCAGCAGCCAACTAGCGGGAGAAGGAGAGACCCAGTACTTC; V: TRBV6-5; J: TRBJ2-5; size: NA; D: TRBD2
CDR3: CATLRTDTQYF; DNA: TGTGCCACTCTCCGCACAGATACGCAGTATTTT; V: TRBV12-3/TRBV12-4; J: TRBJ2-3; size: NA; D: NA
CDR3: CASSFLAGVGGEQYF; DNA: TGTGCCAGCAGCTTTCTAGCGGGAGTAGGGGGCGAGCAGTACTTC; V: TRBV5-6; J: TRBJ2-7; size: NA; D: TRBD2
CDR3: CASSPLEDGRTEAFF; DNA: TGTGCCAGCTCACCACTGGAGGATGGACGCACTGAAGCTTTCTTT; V: TRBV18; J: TRBJ1-1; size: NA; D: NA
CDR3: CASSPGLAGGPANEQYF; DNA: TGCGCCAGCAGCCCGGGACTAGCGGGAGGGCCAGCTAACGAGCAGTACTTC; V: TRBV5-1; J: TRBJ2-7; size: NA; D: TRBD2
CDR3: CSAPDIYEQYF; DNA: TGCAGTGCTCCCGACATTTACGAGCAGTACTTC; V: TRBV20-1; J: TRBJ2-7; size: NA; D: NA
CDR3: CSASDGVVNEQFF; DNA: TGCAGTGCTAGTGACGGGGTCGTCAATGAGCAGTTCTTC; V: TRBV20-1; J: TRBJ2-1; size: NA; D: NA
CDR3: CASSPGREVYGYSF; DNA: TGTGCCAGCAGTCCCGGACGGGAAGTCTATGGCTACTCCTTC; V: TRBV6-2/TRBV6-3; J: TRBJ1-2; size: once; D: NA
CDR3: CASSLPGGLAGPTDTQYF; DNA: TGCGCCAGCAGCCTCCCCGGCGGGCTAGCGGGACCCACAGATACGCAGTATTTT; V: TRBV4-1; J: TRBJ2-3; size: NA; D: TRBD2
CDR3: CATADRPDSPLHF; DNA: TGTGCCACCGCGGACAGACCAGATTCACCCCTCCACTTT; V: TRBV27; J: TRBJ1-6; size: NA; D: NA
CDR3: CASRGRDSRSQHF; DNA: TGTGCCAGCCGAGGACGGGATTCGCGGTCCCAGCATTTT; V: TRBV12-3/TRBV12-4; J: TRBJ1-5; size: NA; D: NA
CDR3: CASSARQGSQETQYF; DNA: TGCGCCAGCAGCGCCCGACAGGGTAGCCAAGAGACCCAGTACTTC; V: TRBV5-1; J: TRBJ2-5; size: NA; D: TRBD1
CDR3: CASSGIQGDTEAFF; DNA: TGTGCCAGTAGTGGAATACAGGGGGACACTGAAGCTTTCTTT; V: TRBV19; J: TRBJ1-1; size: NA; D: TRBD1
CDR3: CASRGGGTGIYGYTF; DNA: TGTGCCAGCAGGGGGGGAGGGACAGGGATCTATGGCTACACCTTC; V: TRBV2; J: TRBJ1-2; size: NA; D: TRBD1
CDR3: CASSSRTTSGGHYNEQFF; DNA: TGTGCCAGTAGTTCCCGCACCACTAGCGGGGGCCATTACAATGAGCAGTTCTTC; V: TRBV19; J: TRBJ2-1; size: few; D: TRBD2
CDR3: CASSVYLAEDNEQFF; DNA: TGTGCCAGCAGCGTATATCTAGCGGAGGACAATGAGCAGTTCTTC; V: TRBV9; J: TRBJ2-1; size: NA; D: TRBD2
CDR3: CASSFTSGLGETQYF; DNA: TGTGCCAGCAGCTTTACTAGCGGATTGGGAGAGACCCAGTACTTC; V: TRBV7-2; J: TRBJ2-5; size: once; D: TRBD2
CDR3: CASTKKEGRVDEQYF; DNA: TGTGCCAGCACCAAAAAGGAGGGGAGGGTCGACGAGCAGTACTTC; V: TRBV7-9; J: TRBJ2-7; size: NA; D: TRBD2
CDR3: CATVTGNSPLHF; DNA: TGTGCCACCGTGACAGGGAATTCACCCCTCCACTTT; V: TRBV6-5; J: TRBJ1-6; size: NA; D: TRBD1
CDR3: CASSGTSAGEQYF; DNA: TGTGCCAGCAGCGGGACTAGTGCCGGGGAGCAGTACTTC; V: TRBV2; J: TRBJ2-7; size: NA; D: TRBD2
CDR3: CASSLRVTGLNSPLHF; DNA: TGTGCCAGCAGTTTAAGAGTTACAGGGCTCAATTCACCCCTCCACTTT; V: TRBV6-5; J: TRBJ1-6; size: NA; D: NA
CDR3: CASSQVVQGLLSF; DNA: TGTGCCAGCAGCCAGGTTGTTCAAGGACTGCTCAGCTTT; V: TRBV3-1/TRBV3-2; J: TRBJ1-1; size: NA; D: NA
CDR3: CASSLGGPGELFF; DNA: TGTGCCAGCAGTTTGGGGGGGCCCGGGGAGCTGTTTTTT; V: TRBV27; J: TRBJ2-2; size: NA; D: NA
CDR3: CASSRGEEGNIQYF; DNA: TGTGCCAGCTCCCGGGGGGAAGAGGGAAACATTCAGTACTTC; V: TRBV2; J: TRBJ2-4; size: few; D: TRBD2
CDR3: CASSQGWAGTYNEQFF; DNA: TGTGCCAGCAGCCAAGGTTGGGCAGGTACCTACAATGAGCAGTTCTTC; V: TRBV16; J: TRBJ2-1; size: NA; D: NA
CDR3: CASSRAVKEQYF; DNA: TGTGCCAGCAGCCGAGCCGTTAAAGAGCAGTACTTC; V: TRBV7-2; J: TRBJ2-7; size: once; D: NA
CDR3: CASSPTGGARTGELFF; DNA: TGTGCCAGCAGCCCGACAGGGGGCGCGCGCACCGGGGAGCTGTTTTTT; V: TRBV7-7; J: TRBJ2-2; size: NA; D: TRBD1
CDR3: CASSLDPGTVSGANVLTF; DNA: TGCGCCAGCAGCTTGGACCCTGGGACAGTTTCTGGGGCCAACGTCCTGACTTTC; V: TRBV5-1; J: TRBJ2-6; size: NA; D: TRBD1